Presented here are 8 T cell receptor beta chains from one specimen sequenced in a study of T cells in Graves' hyperthyroidism and ophthalmopathy. TCR beta CDR3 regions were amplified from RNA transcripts. HTBI primers drove first-round RT-PCR of the TCR CDR3. One entry per CDR3 protein, called by TCRdb with MiXCR from the multiplex PCR reads. The sample carries approximately 430,000 distinct CDR3 sequences, about 15% recorded once. Sequenced input: blood. The origin of the receptors is a man between 18 and 29 years old with Graves' ophthalmopathy.

This clonotype was seen repeatedly, ten times or more. V usage is TRBV18 and J usage is TRBJ1-4, with D hard to call. The CDR3 spans 14 residues. From germline, CDR1 is KGHSH and CDR2 LQKENI. Trimming stripped 4 bases from V and 3 bases from J, with 9 bases between. The CDR3 loop is CASSRGSANEKLFF. The CDR3 region has the DNA TGTGCCAGCTCACGGGGTTCAGCTAATGAAAAACTGTTTTTT.

The table lists this clonotype with many counts. The CDR3 nucleotides are TGCGCCAGCAGCTGGGACGGGACAGGGGTGGAAAAACTGTTTTTT. It is translated as CASSWDGTGVEKLFF. The rearrangement uses TRBV5-1 and TRBJ1-4, with 10 bases fitting TRBD1. V was pared by 3 bases and J by 8 bases, with 7 bases of the junction left unmatched. The CDR3 is made up of 15 amino acids. Per the germline V gene, CDR1 is SGHRS and CDR2 is YFSETQ.

Ten or more counts support this clonotype. J is TRBJ1-2 and V is TRBV20-1; 9 nucleotides agree with TRBD1. The V segment lost 1 base and the J segment 5 bases; nucleotides outside the gene matches: 8. CDR1 is DFQATT, CDR2 SNEGSKA, per germline (reference sequence). The CDR3 has 15 amino acids. CDR3 bases: TGCAGTGCTAGAGCACCCCCGGGACAGGGTTATGGCTACACCTTC. Its protein is CSARAPPGQGYGYTF.

J is TRBJ2-7 and V is TRBV18; 8 bases are a match to TRBD1. The V segment lost 3 bases and the J segment 2 bases; nucleotides outside the gene matches: 9. The CDR3 is made up of 16 amino acids. The germline V gene has CDR1 KGHSH and CDR2 LQKENI. CDR3 in DNA: TGTGCCAGCTCACCTGTACTGACAGGGGCTGCCTACGAGCAGTACTTC. This translates into CASSPVLTGAAYEQYF. The entire variable domain, with the rest obtained from reference TRBV18 and TRBJ2-7, is as follows: NAGVMQNPRHLVRRRGQEARLRCSPMKGHSHVYWYRQLPEEGLKFMVYLQKENIIDESGMPKERFSAEFPKEGPSILRIQQVVRGDSAAYFCASSPVLTGAAYEQYFGPGTRLTVT.

This clonotype came up many times. The chain combines TRBV7-9 with TRBJ1-6; TRBD1 matches at 7 bases. The CDR3 extends over 16 amino acids. Germline V lookup: CDR1 SEHNR, CDR2 FQNEAQ (reference sequence). V was clipped by 4 bases and J by 11 bases; unmatched bases: 14. The CDR3 DNA reads as TGTGCCAGCAGCTCGCACTACAGGGGACCTAAGACACCCCTCCACTTT. Translation gives CASSSHYRGPKTPLHF.

This clonotype appeared many times. The chain uses TRBV9 and TRBJ2-7; 7 positions agree with TRBD2. The CDR3 spans 15 residues. The V gene end was trimmed by 2 bases and the J gene end by 1 base; junction bases not matched to a gene: 6. Germline V gene lookup returns CDR1 SGDLS and CDR2 YYNGEE. This chain's CDR3 is CASSVSGAPSYEQYF. As DNA, the CDR3 is TGTGCCAGCAGCGTGAGCGGGGCGCCGTCCTACGAGCAGTACTTC.

This clonotype was seen a handful of times. This chain joins TRBV27 and TRBJ2-1; D ambiguous. Per the germline V gene, CDR1 is MNHEY and CDR2 is SMNVEV (reference sequence). The CDR3 length is 13 residues. The germline V and J ends were trimmed by 3 bases and 8 bases, with 11 bases remaining between them. For the CDR3, the DNA is TGTGCCAGCAGTTTGGCTGGTAACTATGAGCAGTTCTTC. Protein: CASSLAGNYEQFF.

The CDR3 nucleotides read TGTGCCAGCAGCCAAGTCGCAGGGGTATATGGAAACACCATATATTTT. This translates into CASSQVAGVYGNTIYF. The rearrangement uses TRBV3-1 and TRBJ1-3; weak D call: TRBD1 (6 bases). CDR3 length: 16 residues. V shed 1 base and J shed 3 bases, with 13 bases lying between them. Germline CDR1 and CDR2: LGHDT and YNNKEL (reference sequence). Supplemented by reference TRBV3-1 and TRBJ1-3, the full variable domain reads DTAVSQTPKYLVTQMGNDKSIKCEQNLGHDTMYWYKQDSKKFLKIMFSYNNKELIINETVPNRFSPKSPDKAHLNLHINSLELGDSAVYFCASSQVAGVYGNTIYFGEGSWLTVV.